Detailed here is one TCR beta chain. Its recognized antigen is unknown. No much larger clonotype is one base removed from it; base qualities were not supplied. This sample is drawn from a study of cytomegalovirus exposure and HLA in healthy donors (dated by TCRdb to 2016 to 2017). As for the study more broadly: An earlier analysis of 587 of the donors reported roughly 300 Gb of sequence data and 117 million unique TCR beta sequences obtained from some 170 million T cells. Among some 400 genotyped donors of the cohort, an average of roughly 230,000 unique TCR beta nucleotide sequences was sequenced per donor, of which about 19% were non-productive. To predict cytomegalovirus infection status, the study brought together high-throughput TCR immunosequencing, statistical association of individual TCRs with disease status, and machine learning. To decide whether each TCR beta V gene segment behaved as functional or pseudogenic, an earlier analysis of approximately 600 of the donors relied on high-throughput TCR beta sequencing. In a later analysis, previously published TCR beta repertoires from 500 to 750 donors were re-analyzed and high-resolution HLA genotyping was added so that TCR occurrence patterns could be studied. Alongside the repertoire data, information on donor age, sex, ethnicity and CMV serostatus was compiled. An early release covering 550 to 700 HLA-typed donors comprised approximately 300 gigabases of sequencing data and around 80 million unique TCR sequences. The number of donors typed differed by locus, with roughly 629-640 for A, B, C, DRB1 and DQB1, around 560 for DQA1, 606 for DPA1, and approximately 470 for DPB1. In addition to the first cohort of approximately 670 subjects, a separate validation cohort of approximately 130 different subjects was used. Rather than drawing on any new phenotypic data, the later analysis identified candidate immune exposures from TCR beta sequences and the way those sequences occurred across donors. The study used immunosequencing to profile the T cell repertoires of hundreds of subjects and linked those repertoires to cytomegalovirus serostatus. Both class I and class II loci were covered by HLA typing, at four-digit resolution. Several DR-DQ haplotypes were treated as single units for association and clustering because of strong linkage in the cohort. The study was designed to test whether signatures of past pathogen exposure could be identified by cataloging public T cell receptors. The genetic ancestry cluster associated with self-reported Caucasian donors included 81% of the roughly 380 genotyped donors. All discovery cohort repertoires had been generated using a single sequencing platform. A later genetic analysis used genome-wide SNP genotypes for about 65% of the 666 donors, treating that subset as a discovery cohort. On the study overall, not on this receptor specifically: Three of the identified cytomegalovirus-associated TCR beta chains were confirmed in vitro to be specific for cytomegalovirus antigens. Roughly uniform sequencing depth across donors was assumed in presence/absence analyses, although this assumption may not hold. A further reported finding was that TCR beta sequences accurately predicted the HLA-A and HLA-B alleles for most subjects in the first cohort. In a later analysis, HLA-associated TCR beta chains were found to be more clonally expanded and to have lower generation probabilities than equally common non-associated chains. A later analysis found that TCR association rates varied across HLA loci, with DRB1 alleles showing the most associated TCRs and HLA-C alleles the fewest. Strong co-occurrence of HLA alleles, especially DR and DQ, made assigning TCR associations to individual alleles difficult. Because HLA typing was missing for some donors at each locus, association tests included only the typed subset. Linkage disequilibrium might explain the correlated functional status among segregating V segments, but an unknown experimental factor could not be ruled out. Because the 87-base-pair reads could not distinguish some IMGT-functional V segments, including TRBV6-2 and TRBV6-3, those segments were excluded. Immune exposure information for the cohort was limited to CMV serostatus. Because counts were too low, roughly 16 rarely observed V segments, including chromosome 9 orphons, were excluded from the earlier analysis of fewer than 650 of the donors. The study gave a list of 150 to 200 TCR beta chains associated with cytomegalovirus. In a later analysis, several top co-occurrence clusters were reported to appear linked to parvovirus B19, influenza, CMV and Epstein-Barr virus. In a later genetic analysis, a missense DCLRE1C variant was associated with V-gene and J-gene trimming of TCR beta chains, and the association was replicated in an independent cohort. Most CMV-associated TCR beta chains appeared to be HLA-restricted in a later analysis, and the HLA associations seemed to be driven largely by CMV exposure. A cluster of highly shared sequence variants was judged likely to be a technical artifact of the sequencing pipeline. The authors suggested that the approach could potentially be extended to other disease states and immunological phenotypes. In both the original and validation cohorts, the classifier was reported to diagnose cytomegalovirus status with high specificity and sensitivity. A later genetic analysis reported fewer N-insertions in productive TCRs among donors in an Asian-associated ancestry cluster than the roughly 700-donor mean. Only TCR beta chains were sequenced in this cohort, and the absence of alpha or paired-chain data limited detectable features. At a false discovery rate of 0.05, a later analysis linked under 20,000 TCR beta sequences to specific HLA alleles. In an earlier analysis of 587 of the donors, most TCR beta V segments appeared in productive rearrangements about 90% or about 30% of the time, broadly matching IMGT annotations. Most TCR sequences were observed very rarely across donors, whereas some public TCRs were present in many individuals.

Library generation was performed with the immunoSEQ multiplex PCR assay. For the multiplex PCR, a mixture combining 60 forward primers for TCR Vbeta segments and 13 reverse primers for TCR Jbeta segments was used. A multiplex PCR assay on genomic DNA amplified the CDR3 region of rearranged TCR beta genes. The amplified TCR beta libraries were sequenced on the Illumina HiSeq System as 87-base-pair reads. The study's processing was this. In a later analysis, 70 million to 95 million unique TCR beta chains were counted across the roughly 610 repertoires, and roughly 11 million of these chains were shared by at least two donors. A nearest-neighbor algorithm error-corrected the raw reads and collapsed the reads into unique sequences, merging closely related sequences to remove PCR and sequencing errors. V, D and J gene segments were assigned by aligning CDR3 sequences to IMGT reference sequences. For a sequence to be retained, a match of at least six nucleotides to both a V gene segment and a J gene segment was required. A rearrangement counted as productive if the CDR3 had no stop codons and remained in frame with V and J, and every other rearrangement counted as non-productive. CDR3 was defined by IMGT convention, running from the second conserved V-encoded cysteine to the conserved J-encoded phenylalanine. In an earlier analysis of around 540 of the donors, sequences lacking an unambiguous match to a single V gene segment were excluded. An earlier analysis of over 450 of the donors classified V segments as functional when productive rearrangements were above 56.7% and as segregating when the standard deviation between donors was above 5%. A statistical classification framework was built for diagnosing cytomegalovirus status from the catalog of TCR beta chain sequences. In a later analysis, TCR nucleotide sequences were compared against IMGT/GENE-DB human TR gene sequences so that V and J genes could be assigned. Using the TCRdist pipeline, a later analysis assigned CDR3 sequences along with most-parsimonious VDJ recombination scenarios. In a later analysis, each TCR beta chain was defined by its CDR3 amino acid sequence together with its V-gene family, and reads without a unique V-gene family were excluded. In a later analysis, approximately 640 highly shared, low-generation-probability nucleotide sequences were removed to address suspected cross-contamination and a sequencing artifact. In a later analysis, a clonal expansion index for each public chain was calculated from normalized within-repertoire ranks of inferred template counts. Generation probabilities in a later analysis came from a VDJ recombination model fitted to out-of-frame rearrangements, and those results were checked against IGoR. In a later analysis, TCR-TCR, TCR-HLA and TCR-CMV co-occurrence was scored with hypergeometric tests, and a repertoire-size bias correction was applied to TCR pairs. To estimate false discovery rates, a later analysis permuted the HLA or CMV assignments 20 times. In a later analysis, co-occurring TCRs were grouped with DBSCAN, and TCRdist sequence similarity was added when clustering was performed within HLA-allele-positive subsets. Co-occurrence clustering excluded repertoires with fewer than 30,000 or more than 120,000 public chains, plus five with anomalous nucleotide sharing. TCRdb obtained this table from immuneACCESS and retained in-frame rearrangements with V and J assigned. These tables miss some clones; where compared with another copy, unresolved V genes account for less than half of the shortfall, and the remainder is unexplained. D and trimming come from the DNA, and the V and J calls and clone size come from that table. This sample has 85,000 to 100,000 clones in its table, and under 75% of those were observed once. About 2.3% of the sample is taken by the ten largest.

The germline V end is reduced by 7 bases and the J end by 5 bases; junction bases left unmatched: 8. The germline V gene specifies SNHLY as CDR1 and FYNNEI as CDR2. The CDR3 has 14 amino acids, counting the end cysteine and phenylalanine. CDR3 DNA is the only sequence kept; it has 42 bases, read in frame from the first base. In total, about 650 healthy bone marrow donors made up the cohort. At the time of sampling, every cohort member was nominally healthy, though immune exposures that went unrecorded were likely present. CMV serostatus was recorded as positive for about 300 and negative for about 50% of the roughly 670 cohort members, whereas no CMV serostatus was recorded for the donor in question. Every donor gave a peripheral blood sample, and the peripheral blood mononuclear cells from that sample were used for TCR beta sequencing. The Qiagen DNeasy Blood Extraction Kit was used to extract genomic DNA from the blood cell samples.

The sequencing input was PBMCs. This clonotype was obtained from a human donor in good health. The sequence joins TRBV2 to TRBJ2-5, and TRBD2 matches 9 of the central bases. This receptor carries the CDR3 CASNGLASDETQYF. Here is the DNA: TGTGCCAGCAACGGACTAGCGTCCGACGAGACCCAGTACTTC.